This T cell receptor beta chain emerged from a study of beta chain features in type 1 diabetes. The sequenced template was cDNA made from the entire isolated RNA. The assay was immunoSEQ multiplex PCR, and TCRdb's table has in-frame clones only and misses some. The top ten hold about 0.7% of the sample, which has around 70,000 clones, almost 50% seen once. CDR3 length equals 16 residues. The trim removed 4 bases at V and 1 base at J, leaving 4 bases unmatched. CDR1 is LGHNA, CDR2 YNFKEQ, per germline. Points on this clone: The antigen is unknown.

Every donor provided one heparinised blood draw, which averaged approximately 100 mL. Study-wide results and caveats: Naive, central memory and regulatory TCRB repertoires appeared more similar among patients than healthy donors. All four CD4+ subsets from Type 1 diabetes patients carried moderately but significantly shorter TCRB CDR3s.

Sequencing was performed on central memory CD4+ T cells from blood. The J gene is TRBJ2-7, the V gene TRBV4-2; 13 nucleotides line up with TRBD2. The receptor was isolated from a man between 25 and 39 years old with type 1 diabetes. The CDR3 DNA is TGTGCCAGCAGCCCCCTGACTAGCGGGGGGTCCTACGAGCAGTACTTC. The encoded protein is CASSPLTSGGSYEQYF.